Listed here are 14 T cell receptor beta chains from one sample, sequenced in a study of blood T cell repertoires in COVID-19. The table came from immunoSEQ multiplex PCR; TCRdb's copy has only in-frame clones and leaves some out. The sample records about 170,000 clones, approximately 79% being singletons. The material sequenced was PBMCs or T cells enriched from blood (not recorded which). These receptors all stem from a woman aged 70-85 years in a cohort exposed to, infected with or recovered from COVID-19 (not recorded which).

This rearrangement joins TRBV28 to TRBJ1-5; D uncertain. Trimming left V 7 bases short and J 6 bases short, with 10 bases between. The CDR3 runs 12 residues. CDR1 MDHEN and CDR2 SYDVKM come from the germline V gene. CDR3 amino acids: CASTGGSQPQHF. The CDR3 bases are TGTGCCAGCACAGGAGGAAGTCAGCCCCAGCATTTT.

The V gene is TRBV5-1, the J gene TRBJ2-5; possible D gene TRBD1, 5 bases. V lost 0 bases to trimming and J lost 3 bases, with 15 bases between them. The V gene's germline CDR1 is SGHRS and CDR2 YFSETQ. The CDR3 totals 16 residues. The CDR3 loop reads CASSLGVTGREETQYF. The CDR3, as DNA: TGCGCCAGCAGCTTGGGCGTCACAGGACGCGAAGAGACCCAGTACTTC.

This clone was seen a single time. This rearrangement joins TRBV6-1 to TRBJ1-6, with D perhaps TRBD1 (5 bases). Trimming removed 1 base from V and 9 bases from J, with 16 bases in between. Per germline, CDR1 MNHNS and CDR2 SASEGT. There are 16 residues in the CDR3. CDR3 DNA sequence: TGTGCCAGCAGTGAAGTAGGCGGGGGAATAGGTTCACCCCTCCACTTT. Its protein product is CASSEVGGGIGSPLHF.

This clone was detected only once. The J gene is TRBJ1-4, the V gene TRBV28; 8 nucleotides align to TRBD1. V gave up 8 bases and J gave up 0 bases; unmatched junction bases: 14. The germline V gene encodes CDR1 MDHEN and CDR2 SYDVKM. The CDR3 loop spans 18 amino acids. CDR3 DNA sequence: TGTGCCAGCGCCGCCGGCGACAGGGGATGGGCAACTAATGAAAAACTGTTTTTT. It is translated as CASAAGDRGWATNEKLFF.

The CDR3 is CATSEAPGTESYNEQFF. CDR3 DNA: TGTGCCACCAGTGAGGCTCCCGGGACAGAGTCCTACAATGAGCAGTTCTTC. This chain uses TRBV24-1 with TRBJ2-1, with 7 bases fitting TRBD1. Per the germline V gene, CDR1 is KGHDR and CDR2 is SFDVKD. The length of the CDR3 is 17 residues. V lost 4 bases and J lost 1; bases outside the gene matches: 9.

In its sample, this clone was seen a few times. V usage is TRBV3-1 (or the pseudogene TRBV3-2) and J usage is TRBJ2-1; 16 positions match TRBD2. The V gene end was trimmed by 4 bases and the J gene end by 16 bases; junction bases not matched to a gene: 10. Germline CDR1 LGHDT, CDR2 YNNKEL (reference sequence). The CDR3 covers 15 residues. CDR3 in amino acids: CASSPGTSGRALRFF. CDR3 nucleotides: TGTGCCAGCAGCCCGGGGACTAGCGGGAGGGCCTTACGCTTCTTC.

CDR3 in DNA: TGTGCCAGCAGCTTAGTGGCAGGCCTCTCTGGAAACACCATATATTTT. It yields the protein CASSLVAGLSGNTIYF. The chain employs TRBV7-2 and TRBJ1-3; no definite D call. The V gene's germline CDR1 is SGHTA and CDR2 FQGNSA. Trimming took off 1 base at V and 0 bases at J, with 10 bases between the two ends. The CDR3 is 16 residues long.

The chain links TRBV9 to TRBJ2-2, with D possibly TRBD1 on 6 matching bases. Looked up from germline, CDR1 is SGDLS and CDR2 is YYNGEE. This CDR3 region has 14 residues. With 0 bases removed from V and 7 bases from J, the gap between germline ends came to 10 bases. CDR3 sequence: CASSVATGHGELFF. The CDR3 DNA follows: TGTGCCAGCAGCGTAGCTACAGGGCACGGGGAGCTGTTTTTT. Using reference TRBV9 and TRBJ2-2 for the parts outside the CDR3, the full variable domain is DSGVTQTPKHLITATGQRVTLRCSPRSGDLSVYWYQQSLDQGLQFLIQYYNGEERAKGNILERFSAQQFPDLHSELNLSSLELGDSALYFCASSVATGHGELFFGEGSRLTVL.

The chain couples TRBV19 to TRBJ2-1; 8 bases match TRBD2. This CDR3 comprises 17 residues. V lost 4 bases to trimming and J lost 3 bases; unmatched junction nucleotides: 11. Germline loops: CDR1 LNHDA, CDR2 SQIVND (reference sequence). The CDR3 nucleotides are TGTGCCAGTAGTAAGGGGTTCATAGCGGGGAGCTACAATGAGCAGTTCTTC. Translated, it gives CASSKGFIAGSYNEQFF.

The chain links TRBV21-1 to TRBJ2-1; the table's TRBD2 call for D was not verified on the DNA. TRBV21-1 is an annotated pseudogene. CDR3 size: 18 residues. CDR3 in amino acids: CASSKGGTSGQDYNEQFF. DNA of the CDR3: TGTGCCAGCAGCAAAGGAGGGACTAGCGGACAAGACTACAATGAGCAGTTCTTC.

This clone has only a few counts. J is TRBJ1-5 and V is TRBV12-3 or TRBV12-4, with a weak D call TRBD1 (5 bases). V was cut by 6 bases and J by 5 bases, with 11 bases left in between. The CDR3 has 13 amino acids. Here the CDR3 DNA reads TGTGCCAGCAGGGGGCGGGGCCATCAGCCCCAGCATTTT. Its translation: CASRGRGHQPQHF.

The CDR3 spells CASTEFGRGQFF. The DNA of the CDR3 is TGTGCCAGCACTGAATTCGGGAGGGGCCAGTTCTTC. The chain combines TRBV28 with TRBJ2-1; 8 bases are shared with TRBD2. The CDR3 covers 12 residues. V was pared by 7 bases and J by 13 bases, with 9 bases of the junction left unmatched. Germline assignment: CDR1 MDHEN and CDR2 SYDVKM.

The V call is TRBV19, the J call TRBJ2-1; unclear D gene. The CDR3 loop spans 12 amino acids. V lost 4 bases and J lost 7, with 8 bases in between. Germline CDR1 LNHDA, CDR2 SQIVND (reference sequence). The CDR3 DNA reads as TGTGCCAGTAGTAGCGGAAGGAATGAGCAGTTCTTC. It is translated as CASSSGRNEQFF.

Here the CDR3 DNA reads TGTGCCAGTAGTATGTCCCCGCGGGGGCGAGGTTGGGCTTTCTTT. As protein: CASSMSPRGRGWAFF. J is TRBJ1-1 and V is TRBV19; D might be TRBD1 (6 bases). V lost 3 bases to trimming and J lost 11 bases, with 22 bases between them. Germline CDR1 reads LNHDA; CDR2 reads SQIVND (reference sequence). This CDR3 region has 15 residues. Using reference TRBV19 and TRBJ1-1 for the parts outside the CDR3, the full variable domain is DGGITQSPKYLFRKEGQNVTLSCEQNLNHDAMYWYRQDPGQGLRLIYYSQIVNDFQKGDIAEGYSVSREKKESFPLTVTSAQKNPTAFYLCASSMSPRGRGWAFFGQGTRLTVV.